This is a list of T cell receptor beta chains from one sample in a study of blood T cell repertoires in COVID-19. The repertoire was sequenced with immunoSEQ multiplex PCR; TCRdb's copy has only in-frame clones and lacks some. The table includes 100,000 or so clones, 85% detected once. The specimen was peripheral blood. These receptor sequences come from a woman aged 65 to 85 with active or convalescent COVID-19. The conserved cysteine and the conserved F or W are not part of the CDR3 here. D genes are given only for firm matches. A clone size is listed for some rows: how often the clone was seen (once, few, many), or a class if it is expanded.

cdr3_aa d_call j_call clone_size v_call
ASSYGTIYEQY TRBD2 TRBJ2-7 . TRBV5-1
ASSQYRNEQF . TRBJ2-1 few TRBV4-3
ASSRGGLETQY . TRBJ2-5 . TRBV6-2/TRBV6-3
ASSLGAGDTQY . TRBJ2-3 . TRBV7-2
ASSYGQQRETQY . TRBJ2-5 . TRBV6-5
ASSLEYGQDTQY . TRBJ2-3 . TRBV5-1
ASSKAVQGNTEAF . TRBJ1-1 . TRBV19
ASKRTVNTEAF . TRBJ1-1 . TRBV6-5
ASSQGWAGNEKLF . TRBJ1-4 . TRBV4-3
ASSPVPTADFHSYNSPLH . TRBJ1-6 . TRBV18
ASSKDREGTEAF TRBD1 TRBJ1-1 . TRBV19
AISAGTGNSRGYT TRBD1 TRBJ1-2 . TRBV10-3
ASSLAGSGNTIY . TRBJ1-3 . TRBV7-9
ASSTPAGGLNTEAF . TRBJ1-1 . TRBV5-4
ASSLGTGRRGNTIY TRBD1 TRBJ1-3 few TRBV7-2
ASSLTSGPLYEQY TRBD2 TRBJ2-7 once TRBV19
ARSFQVHEQY . TRBJ2-7 . TRBV5-3
ASTLEGGTFLNYGYT . TRBJ1-2 . TRBV28
ASSSSVGVSPIGYT . TRBJ1-2 . TRBV18
ASSLEFQQGGTEAF . TRBJ1-1 . TRBV5-1
ASSSRQGSSGNTIY TRBD1 TRBJ1-3 . TRBV5-1
ASSPEAGYGYT . TRBJ1-2 . TRBV5-1
ASSTTGTGDGYT TRBD1 TRBJ1-2 . TRBV5-1
SVALAGTDTQY TRBD2 TRBJ2-3 . TRBV29-1
ASSERGSGANVLT . TRBJ2-6 . TRBV25-1
ASSLRPSGRSSYNEQF TRBD2 TRBJ2-1 few TRBV5-1
ASSPGTGDSNQPQH TRBD1 TRBJ1-5 few TRBV18
ASSYSAGKSGYT . TRBJ1-2 few TRBV6-5
ATPNGAGTYNEQF . TRBJ2-1 . TRBV6-5
ASSASGTTNQETQY TRBD2 TRBJ2-5 . TRBV28
ASSKQQGTLNYGYT . TRBJ1-2 . TRBV5-6